This note documents a single TCR beta chain sequence. Its antigen is not known. Together with a sample-barcoded 5' primer, a J-beta primer mix was included in a second PCR lasting about 6 to 11 cycles. From the 5' RACE reads, TCRdb called clonotypes with MiXCR, one entry per CDR3 protein. This sample has 980,000 or so distinct CDR3 sequences, with about 48% found just once. The sample is drawn from a study of blood T cells in healthy people across ages. Study findings and constraints: Researchers said unsorted PBMCs prevented a conclusive naive versus antigen-experienced comparison. Roughly linearly, TCR beta diversity per million T cells fell as age increased. There was a strong correlation between TCR beta diversity and naive T cell percentage. Aged donors had fewer naive CD4+ cells and lower diversity than long-lived donors.

In germline, CDR1 is DFQATT, CDR2 SNEGSKA (reference sequence). V was clipped by 1 base and J by 4 bases; unmatched bases: 9. This CDR3 is built from 15 residues. The sequence was obtained from a man aged 25-45 years in good health. The rearrangement links TRBV20-1 to TRBJ1-1, with 7 bases fitting TRBD1. Sequenced sample: blood. Here the CDR3 DNA reads TGCAGTGCTAGAGGATTAGGGGGCCCCATCACTGAAGCTTTCTTT. Translation: CSARGLGGPITEAFF.